The rows below give T cell receptor beta chains drawn from one sample of a study of OX40 agonist ivuxolimab in advanced cancers. This table comes from immunoSEQ multiplex PCR, and its TCRdb copy is limited to in-frame clones, with some not included. The profile shows about 53,000 clones, more than 75% of them singletons. The sample consisted of CD4+ or CD8+ T cells sorted from blood, taken in a trial of the OX40 agonist ivuxolimab. These receptors were taken from an adult with an advanced solid tumor such as melanoma, head and neck, liver or kidney cancer. Each CDR3 is given with its conserved first and last residue. A D gene is named only where the DNA matches it firmly. Size values are once, few and many counts, or a class for expanded clones, and some rows have none.

size: NA; D: TRBD2; J: TRBJ2-1; V: TRBV11-1; DNA: TGTGCCAGCAGCTCGGGACTAGCGGAGTACAATGAGCAGTTCTTC; CDR3: CASSSGLAEYNEQFF
size: NA; D: TRBD2; J: TRBJ2-3; V: TRBV7-6; DNA: TGTGCCAGCAGCTTACTAGCGGGAGCGGCAGATATGCAGTATTTT; CDR3: CASSLLAGAADMQYF
size: NA; D: TRBD1; J: TRBJ1-1; V: TRBV6-1; DNA: TGTGCCAGCAGTCCCCGGGACAGACTGAACACTGAAGCTTTCTTT; CDR3: CASSPRDRLNTEAFF
size: NA; D: NA; J: TRBJ2-2; V: TRBV5-1; DNA: TGCGCCAGCAGCCCCACTCGAGGACGGGACCCGGGGACCGGGGAGCTGTTTTTT; CDR3: CASSPTRGRDPGTGELFF
size: NA; D: TRBD1; J: TRBJ2-7; V: TRBV19; DNA: TGTGCCAGTAGCCGGGACAGTGGAAACTACGAGCAGTACTTC; CDR3: CASSRDSGNYEQYF
size: NA; D: NA; J: TRBJ1-5; V: TRBV19; DNA: TGTGCCAGTAGTTTCATGACAACAGGGAGCAATCAGCCCCAGCATTTT; CDR3: CASSFMTTGSNQPQHF
size: NA; D: NA; J: TRBJ2-6; V: TRBV6-1; DNA: TGTGCCAGCAGTGATAGGGCAGGGACTGGGGCCAACGTCCTGACTTTC; CDR3: CASSDRAGTGANVLTF
size: NA; D: NA; J: TRBJ1-5; V: TRBV5-6; DNA: TGTGCCAGCAGCTTCGGGATGTCCTACAATCAGCCCCAGCATTTT; CDR3: CASSFGMSYNQPQHF
size: once; D: TRBD2; J: TRBJ2-3; V: TRBV6-6; DNA: TGTGCCAGCAGTCACCTGGACGGGAGGCGAACAGATACGCAGTATTTT; CDR3: CASSHLDGRRTDTQYF
size: NA; D: TRBD1; J: TRBJ2-7; V: TRBV5-1; DNA: TGCGCCAGCAGCTTTTTACCGGGACAGGGTTACGAGCAGTACTTC; CDR3: CASSFLPGQGYEQYF
size: NA; D: NA; J: TRBJ1-2; V: TRBV25-1; DNA: TGTGCCAGCAGGGGTACAGGGATTGGGGGCTACACCTTC; CDR3: CASRGTGIGGYTF
size: NA; D: NA; J: TRBJ1-4; V: TRBV5-1; DNA: TGCGCCAGCAGACTCGATAATGAAAAACTGTTTTTT; CDR3: CASRLDNEKLFF
size: NA; D: NA; J: TRBJ1-1; V: TRBV7-9; DNA: TGTGCCAGCAGCTACCCGGACCGGGTAGGAGCTTTCTTT; CDR3: CASSYPDRVGAFF
size: NA; D: TRBD1; J: TRBJ2-4; V: TRBV6-5; DNA: TGTGCCAGCAGTAAAACAGGGGGTTTAGGGGACATTCAGTACTTC; CDR3: CASSKTGGLGDIQYF
size: NA; D: NA; J: TRBJ2-1; V: TRBV5-6; DNA: TGTGCCAGCAGCTCAACCTCTTGGGTGGAGCAGTTCTTC; CDR3: CASSSTSWVEQFF
size: NA; D: TRBD2; J: TRBJ2-7; V: TRBV4-1; DNA: TGCGCCAGCAGCCTTTTAACGGGACTAGCGGGGGGGAAAGGGTACGAGCAGTACTTC; CDR3: CASSLLTGLAGGKGYEQYF
size: NA; D: NA; J: TRBJ1-3; V: TRBV9; DNA: TGTGCCAGCAGCGTAGCACAGTCCTCTGGAAACACCATATATTTT; CDR3: CASSVAQSSGNTIYF
size: NA; D: TRBD1; J: TRBJ1-1; V: TRBV18; DNA: TGTGCCAGCTCACCGAGGGGACAGGGGAATGAAGCTTTCTTT; CDR3: CASSPRGQGNEAFF
size: NA; D: NA; J: TRBJ2-1; V: TRBV18; DNA: TGTGCCAGCTCACCACGGGAAGGTAGCGGAGGTACCTACAATGAGCAGTTCTTC; CDR3: CASSPREGSGGTYNEQFF
size: few; D: NA; J: TRBJ1-2; V: TRBV7-9; DNA: TGTGCCAGCAGCATCCGGGACGCCTATGGCTACACCTTC; CDR3: CASSIRDAYGYTF
size: NA; D: NA; J: TRBJ1-2; V: TRBV28; DNA: TGTGCCAGCAGTTTAAAGGGTAACTATGGCTACACCTTC; CDR3: CASSLKGNYGYTF